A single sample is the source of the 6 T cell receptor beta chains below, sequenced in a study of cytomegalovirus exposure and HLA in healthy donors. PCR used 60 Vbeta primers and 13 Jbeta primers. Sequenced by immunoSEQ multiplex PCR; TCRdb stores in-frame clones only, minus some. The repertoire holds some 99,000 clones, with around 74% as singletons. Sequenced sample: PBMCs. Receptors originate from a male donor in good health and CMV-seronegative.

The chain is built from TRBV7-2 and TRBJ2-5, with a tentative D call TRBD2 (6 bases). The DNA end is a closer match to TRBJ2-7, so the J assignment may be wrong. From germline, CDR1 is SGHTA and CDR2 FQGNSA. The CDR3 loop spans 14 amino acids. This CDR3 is CASSPSGPSYEQYF. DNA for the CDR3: TGTGCCAGCAGTCCGAGCGGGCCCTCCTACGAGCAGTACTTC.

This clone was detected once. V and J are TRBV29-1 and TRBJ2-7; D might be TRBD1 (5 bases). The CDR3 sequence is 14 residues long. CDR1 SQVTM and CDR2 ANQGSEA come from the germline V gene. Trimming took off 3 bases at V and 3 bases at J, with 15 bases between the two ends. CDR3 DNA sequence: TGCAGCGTTGATGGGGTGCAGGGCGACTACGAGCAGTACTTC. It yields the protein CSVDGVQGDYEQYF.

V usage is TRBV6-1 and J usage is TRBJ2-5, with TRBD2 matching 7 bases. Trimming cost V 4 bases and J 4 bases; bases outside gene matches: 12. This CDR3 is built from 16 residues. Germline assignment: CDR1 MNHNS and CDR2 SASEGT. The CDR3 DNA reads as TGTGCCAGCAGTGGGGGAGGGGCCACTATCAGAGAGACCCAGTACTTC. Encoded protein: CASSGGGATIRETQYF.

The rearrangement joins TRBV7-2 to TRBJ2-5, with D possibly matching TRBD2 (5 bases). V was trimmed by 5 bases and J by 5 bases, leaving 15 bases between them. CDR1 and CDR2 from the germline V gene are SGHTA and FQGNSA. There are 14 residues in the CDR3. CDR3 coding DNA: TGTGCCAGCAGCGCAGACTCGAGGAGGGAGACCCAGTACTTC. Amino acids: CASSADSRRETQYF.

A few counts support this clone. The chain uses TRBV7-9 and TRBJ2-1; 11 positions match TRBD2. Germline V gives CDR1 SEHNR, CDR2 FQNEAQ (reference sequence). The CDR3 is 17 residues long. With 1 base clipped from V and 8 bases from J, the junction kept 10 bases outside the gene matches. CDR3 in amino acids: CASSLGSLAGGRDEQFF. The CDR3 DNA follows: TGTGCCAGCAGCTTAGGGTCGCTAGCGGGAGGTCGGGATGAGCAGTTCTTC. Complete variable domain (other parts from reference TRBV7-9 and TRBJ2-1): DTGVSQNPRHKITKRGQNVTFRCDPISEHNRLYWYRQTLGQGPEFLTYFQNEAQLEKSRLLSDRFSAERPKGSFSTLEIQRTEQGDSAMYLCASSLGSLAGGRDEQFFGPGTRLTVL.

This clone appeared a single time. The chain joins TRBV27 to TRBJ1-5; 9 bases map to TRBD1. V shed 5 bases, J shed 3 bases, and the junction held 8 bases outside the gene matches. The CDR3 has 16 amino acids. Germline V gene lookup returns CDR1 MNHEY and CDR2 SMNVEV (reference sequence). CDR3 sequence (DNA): TGTGCCAGCAGTACTACAGGGGGCTACGACAATCAGCCCCAGCATTTT. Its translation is CASSTTGGYDNQPQHF.